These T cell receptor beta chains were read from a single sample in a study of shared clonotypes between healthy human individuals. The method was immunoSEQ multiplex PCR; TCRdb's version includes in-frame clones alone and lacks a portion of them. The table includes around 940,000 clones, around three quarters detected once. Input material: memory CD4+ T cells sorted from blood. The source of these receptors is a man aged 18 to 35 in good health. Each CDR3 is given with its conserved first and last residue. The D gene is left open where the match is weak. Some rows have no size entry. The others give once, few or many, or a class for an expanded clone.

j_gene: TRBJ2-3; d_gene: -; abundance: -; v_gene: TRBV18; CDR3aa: CASSPPTHVDTQYF; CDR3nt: TGTGCCAGCTCACCACCCACACACGTGGATACGCAGTATTTT
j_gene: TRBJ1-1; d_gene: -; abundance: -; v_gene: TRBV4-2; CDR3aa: CASSLRAGIEAFF; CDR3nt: TGTGCCAGCAGCCTGAGGGCGGGGATTGAAGCTTTCTTT
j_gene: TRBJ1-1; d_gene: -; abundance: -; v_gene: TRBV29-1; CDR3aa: CSVKVGSLNTEAFF; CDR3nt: TGCAGCGTTAAGGTCGGATCCCTGAACACTGAAGCTTTCTTT
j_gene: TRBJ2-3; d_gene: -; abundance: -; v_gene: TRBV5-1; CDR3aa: CASSWANTDTQYF; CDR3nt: TGCGCCAGCAGCTGGGCAAACACAGATACGCAGTATTTT
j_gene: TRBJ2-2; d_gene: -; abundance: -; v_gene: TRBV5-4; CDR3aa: CASSSGRRNTGELFF; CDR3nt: TGTGCCAGCAGCTCGGGACGGAGGAACACCGGGGAGCTGTTTTTT
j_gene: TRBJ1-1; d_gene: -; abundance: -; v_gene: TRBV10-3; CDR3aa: CAISEPSTANTEAFF; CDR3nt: TGTGCCATCAGTGAGCCCAGCACAGCGAACACTGAAGCTTTCTTT
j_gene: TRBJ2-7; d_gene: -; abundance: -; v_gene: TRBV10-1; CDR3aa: CASSEGRDMREQYF; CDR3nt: TGCGCCAGCAGTGAGGGCAGGGATATGCGAGAGCAGTACTTC
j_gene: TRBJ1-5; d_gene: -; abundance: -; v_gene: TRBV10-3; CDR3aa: CAISAQGNQPQHF; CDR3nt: TGTGCCATCAGTGCCCAGGGCAATCAGCCCCAGCATTTT
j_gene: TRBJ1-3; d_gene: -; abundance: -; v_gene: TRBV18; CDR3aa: CASSPLSQGFGNTIYF; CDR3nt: TGTGCCAGCTCACCGCTATCACAGGGTTTTGGAAACACCATATATTTT
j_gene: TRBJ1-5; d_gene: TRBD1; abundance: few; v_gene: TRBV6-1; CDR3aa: CASSAQGGNQPQHF; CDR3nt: TGTGCCAGCAGCGCACAGGGGGGCAATCAGCCCCAGCATTTT
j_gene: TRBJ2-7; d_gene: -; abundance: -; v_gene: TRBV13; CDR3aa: CASSPQVGFSYEQYF; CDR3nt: TGTGCCAGCAGCCCTCAGGTGGGGTTCTCCTACGAGCAGTACTTC
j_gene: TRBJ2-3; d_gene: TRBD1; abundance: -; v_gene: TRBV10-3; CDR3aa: CAISESRAGGAADTQYF; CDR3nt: TGTGCCATCAGTGAGTCGAGGGCAGGGGGTGCGGCAGATACGCAGTATTTT
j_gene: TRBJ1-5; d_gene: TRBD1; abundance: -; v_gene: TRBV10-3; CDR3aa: CAISTGQLNQPQHF; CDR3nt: TGTGCCATCAGCACGGGACAGCTGAATCAGCCCCAGCATTTT
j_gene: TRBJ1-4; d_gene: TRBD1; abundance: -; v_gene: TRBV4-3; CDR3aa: CASSQTQPGQGNEKLFF; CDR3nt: TGCGCCAGCAGCCAAACCCAACCGGGACAGGGTAATGAAAAACTGTTTTTT
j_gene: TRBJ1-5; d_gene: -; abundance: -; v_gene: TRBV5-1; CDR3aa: CASTFPSPYYQPQHF; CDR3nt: TGCGCCAGCACGTTTCCGAGCCCCTACTATCAGCCCCAGCATTTT
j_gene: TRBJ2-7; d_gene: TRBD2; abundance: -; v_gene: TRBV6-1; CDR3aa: CASSDPGLVFEQYF; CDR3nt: TGTGCCAGCAGTGACCCGGGACTAGTTTTCGAGCAGTACTTC
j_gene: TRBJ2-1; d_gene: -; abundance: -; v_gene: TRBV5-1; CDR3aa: CASRPDSPTYNEQFF; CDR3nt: TGCGCCAGCAGACCCGACAGCCCAACCTACAATGAGCAGTTCTTC
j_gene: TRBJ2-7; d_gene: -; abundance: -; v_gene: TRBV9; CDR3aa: CASSPQVADEQYF; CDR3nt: TGTGCCAGCAGCCCGCAGGTCGCGGACGAGCAGTACTTC
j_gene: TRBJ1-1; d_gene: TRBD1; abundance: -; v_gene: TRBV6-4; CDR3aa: CASRETGANTEAFF; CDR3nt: TGTGCCAGCAGAGAGACAGGGGCAAACACTGAAGCTTTCTTT
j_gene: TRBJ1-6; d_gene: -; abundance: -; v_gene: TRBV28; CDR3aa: CASSSGHNSPLHF; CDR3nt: TGTGCCAGCAGTTCTGGACACAATTCACCCCTCCACTTT
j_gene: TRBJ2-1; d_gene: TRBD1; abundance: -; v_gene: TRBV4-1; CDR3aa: CASSQVTGQGYNEQFF; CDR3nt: TGCGCCAGCAGCCAAGTTACGGGACAGGGATACAATGAGCAGTTCTTC
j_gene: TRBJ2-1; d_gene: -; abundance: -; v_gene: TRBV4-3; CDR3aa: CASSQPTDKAEQFF; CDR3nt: TGCGCCAGCAGCCAACCTACGGACAAGGCCGAGCAGTTCTTC
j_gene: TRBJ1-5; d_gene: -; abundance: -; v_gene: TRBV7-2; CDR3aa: CASSFLRQPQHF; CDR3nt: -
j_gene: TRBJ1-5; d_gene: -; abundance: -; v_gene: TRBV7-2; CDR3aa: CASSHSRDQPQHF; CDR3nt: TGTGCCAGCAGTCATTCCAGGGATCAGCCCCAGCATTTT
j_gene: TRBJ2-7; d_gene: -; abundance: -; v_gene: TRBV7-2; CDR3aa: CASSRTTVGAQYF; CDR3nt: TGTGCCAGCAGCCGGACCACCGTCGGAGCGCAGTACTTC
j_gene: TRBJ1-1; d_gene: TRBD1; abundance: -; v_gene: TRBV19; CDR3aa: CASSRPWGQGNTEAFF; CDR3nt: TGTGCCAGTAGTCGACCATGGGGACAGGGGAACACTGAAGCTTTCTTT
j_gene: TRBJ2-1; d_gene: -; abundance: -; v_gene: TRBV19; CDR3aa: CASRGAGSRRSSYNEQFF; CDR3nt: TGTGCCAGTAGAGGGGCTGGTTCCCGGCGAAGCTCCTACAATGAGCAGTTCTTC
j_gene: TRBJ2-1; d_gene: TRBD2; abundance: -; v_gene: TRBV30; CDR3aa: CAWNTGLAGGKGEQFF; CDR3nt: TGTGCCTGGAATACGGGACTAGCGGGAGGTAAGGGTGAGCAGTTCTTC
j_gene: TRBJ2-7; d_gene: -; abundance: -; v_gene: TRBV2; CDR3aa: CASSEGQLYEQYF; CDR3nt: TGTGCCAGCAGTGAAGGGCAGCTGTACGAGCAGTACTTC
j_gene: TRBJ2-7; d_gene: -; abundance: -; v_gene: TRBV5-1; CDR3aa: CASSATGQSWGEQYF; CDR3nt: TGCGCCAGCAGCGCCACCGGACAGTCGTGGGGCGAGCAGTACTTC
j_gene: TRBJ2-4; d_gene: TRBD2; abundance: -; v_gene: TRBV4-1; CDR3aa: CASSLAGGGVANIQYF; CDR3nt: TGCGCCAGCAGCCTGGCGGGGGGGGGCGTTGCAAACATTCAGTACTTC
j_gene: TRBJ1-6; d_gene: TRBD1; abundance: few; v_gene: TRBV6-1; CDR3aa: CASSGQGGFNSPLHF; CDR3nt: TGTGCCAGCAGTGGACAGGGGGGCTTTAACTCACCCCTCCACTTT
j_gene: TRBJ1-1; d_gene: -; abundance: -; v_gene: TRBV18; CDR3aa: CASSLGMGGNTEAFF; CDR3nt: TGTGCCAGCTCACTTGGGATGGGAGGGAACACTGAAGCTTTCTTT
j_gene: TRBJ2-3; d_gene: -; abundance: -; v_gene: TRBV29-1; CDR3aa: CSVATFTDTQYF; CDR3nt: TGCAGCGTTGCGACGTTCACAGATACGCAGTATTTT
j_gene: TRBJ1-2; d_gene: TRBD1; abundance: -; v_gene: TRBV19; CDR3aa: CASSPGTGTLRGYTF; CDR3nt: TGTGCCAGTAGCCCCGGGACAGGGACGTTAAGGGGCTACACCTTC
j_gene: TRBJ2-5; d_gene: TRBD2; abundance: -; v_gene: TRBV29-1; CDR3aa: CSVRTSGRETQYF; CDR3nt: TGCAGCGTTCGGACTAGCGGGAGAGAGACCCAGTACTTC
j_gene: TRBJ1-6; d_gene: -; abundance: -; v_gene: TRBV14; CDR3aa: CASSLYRGANSPLHF; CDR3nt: TGTGCCAGCAGCCTATATCGCGGGGCCAATTCACCCCTCCACTTT
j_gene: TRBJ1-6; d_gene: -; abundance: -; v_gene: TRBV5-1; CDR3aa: CASSLAQANSPLHF; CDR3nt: TGCGCCAGCAGCTTGGCTCAAGCTAATTCACCCCTCCACTTT
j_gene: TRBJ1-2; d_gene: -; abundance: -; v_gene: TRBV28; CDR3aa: CASKPPGPTYGYTF; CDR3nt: TGTGCCAGCAAACCTCCGGGACCAACCTATGGCTACACCTTC
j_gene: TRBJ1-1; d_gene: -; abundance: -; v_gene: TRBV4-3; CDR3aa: CASSQESGRTEAFF; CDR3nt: TGCGCCAGCAGCCAAGAATCCGGAAGGACTGAAGCTTTCTTT
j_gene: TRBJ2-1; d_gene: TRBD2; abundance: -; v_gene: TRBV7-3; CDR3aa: CASSLSAGTVNEQFF; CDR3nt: TGTGCCAGCAGCTTATCAGCGGGGACGGTAAATGAGCAGTTCTTC
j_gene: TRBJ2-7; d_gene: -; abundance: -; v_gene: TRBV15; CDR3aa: CATSRGGSLSSYEQYF; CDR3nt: TGTGCCACCAGCAGAGGTGGCAGCCTAAGCTCCTACGAGCAGTACTTC
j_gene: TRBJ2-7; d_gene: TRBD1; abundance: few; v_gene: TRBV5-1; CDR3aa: CASSGGQGKDEQYF; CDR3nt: TGCGCCAGCAGCGGCGGACAGGGGAAGGACGAGCAGTACTTC
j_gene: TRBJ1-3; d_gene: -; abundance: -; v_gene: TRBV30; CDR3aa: CAWSPGASGNTIYF; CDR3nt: TGTGCCTGGAGTCCCGGAGCTTCTGGAAACACCATATATTTT
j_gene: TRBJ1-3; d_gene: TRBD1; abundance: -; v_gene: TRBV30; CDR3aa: CAWSRDRDSGNTIYF; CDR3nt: TGTGCCTGGAGTCGCGACAGGGACTCTGGAAACACCATATATTTT
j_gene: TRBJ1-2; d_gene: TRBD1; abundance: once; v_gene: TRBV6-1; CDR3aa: CASSDGTGGGYTF; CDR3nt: TGTGCCAGCAGTGACGGGACAGGGGGTGGCTACACCTTC
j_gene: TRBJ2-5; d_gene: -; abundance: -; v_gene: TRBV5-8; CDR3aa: CASSLSRDRETQYF; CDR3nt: TGTGCCAGCAGCTTATCGAGGGATCGAGAGACCCAGTACTTC
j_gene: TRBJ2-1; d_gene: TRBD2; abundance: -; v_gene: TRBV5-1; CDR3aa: CASSRGLAGGDEQFF; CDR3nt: TGCGCCAGCAGCCGGGGACTAGCGGGAGGGGATGAGCAGTTCTTC
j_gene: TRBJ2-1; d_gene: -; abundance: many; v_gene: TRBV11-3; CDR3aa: CASSSEGGSLRSSYNEQFF; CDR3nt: TGTGCCAGCAGCTCAGAGGGGGGGTCGCTAAGGAGCTCCTACAATGAGCAGTTCTTC
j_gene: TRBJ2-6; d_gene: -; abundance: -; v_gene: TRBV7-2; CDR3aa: CASSLGFGASSGANVLTF; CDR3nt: TGTGCCAGCAGCTTGGGTTTCGGGGCCTCCTCTGGGGCCAACGTCCTGACTTTC
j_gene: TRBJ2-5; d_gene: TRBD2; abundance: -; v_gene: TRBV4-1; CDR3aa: CASSQRLAGIGETQYF; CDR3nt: TGCGCCAGCAGCCAAAGACTAGCGGGGATCGGGGAGACCCAGTACTTC
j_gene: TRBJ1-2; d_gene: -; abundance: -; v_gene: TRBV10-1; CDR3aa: CATQTPGNYGYTF; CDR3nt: TGCGCCACCCAAACGCCAGGGAACTATGGCTACACCTTC
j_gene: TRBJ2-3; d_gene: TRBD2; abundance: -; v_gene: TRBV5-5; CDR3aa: CASSLAGAGGRTDTQYF; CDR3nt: TGTGCCAGCAGCTTGGCCGGGGCGGGGGGAAGGACAGATACGCAGTATTTT
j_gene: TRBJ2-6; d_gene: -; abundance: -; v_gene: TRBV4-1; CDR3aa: CASSQAGAGANVLTF; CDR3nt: TGCGCCAGCAGCCAAGCGGGGGCTGGGGCCAACGTCCTGACTTTC
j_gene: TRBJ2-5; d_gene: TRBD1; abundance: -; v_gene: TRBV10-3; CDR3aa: CAISVGISGGQETQYF; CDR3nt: TGTGCCATCAGTGTGGGGATCTCAGGGGGCCAAGAGACCCAGTACTTC
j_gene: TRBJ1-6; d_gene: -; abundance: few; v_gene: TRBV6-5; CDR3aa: CASSYSSALASPLHF; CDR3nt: TGTGCCAGCAGTTACTCGTCGGCCCTGGCTTCACCCCTCCACTTT
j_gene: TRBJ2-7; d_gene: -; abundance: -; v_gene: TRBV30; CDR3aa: CAWSAKGPYEQYF; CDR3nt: TGTGCCTGGAGTGCTAAGGGACCCTACGAGCAGTACTTC
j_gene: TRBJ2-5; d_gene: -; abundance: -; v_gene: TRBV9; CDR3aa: CASSVTPRGHQETQYF; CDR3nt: TGTGCCAGCAGCGTTACACCCAGGGGCCACCAAGAGACCCAGTACTTC
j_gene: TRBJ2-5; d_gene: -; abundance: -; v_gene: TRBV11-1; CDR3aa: CASSLGGKETQYF; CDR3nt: TGTGCCAGCAGCTTAGGGGGAAAAGAGACCCAGTACTTC
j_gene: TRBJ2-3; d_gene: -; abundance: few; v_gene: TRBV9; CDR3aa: CASSVQGGAGTDTQYF; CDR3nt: TGTGCCAGCAGCGTACAAGGGGGCGCGGGGACAGATACGCAGTATTTT